This T cell receptor (beta chain) was retrieved from a study of shared clonotypes between healthy human individuals. CDR3 length equals 16 residues. J lost 2 bases, V lost 2 bases, and 7 bases had no gene match. Germline V gives CDR1 MNHEY, CDR2 SVGAGI. Regarding this clone: Other DNA sequences of this sample code for an identical CDR3.

CD45RO-negative, CCR7-selected cells formed the naive CD8 fraction, which excluded terminally differentiated effector memory CD45RA+ cells. Profiled with immunoSEQ multiplex PCR; TCRdb holds only in-frame clones, not every one. The sample holds about 2 million clones, less than 95% seen once. The TCR comes from a man between 18 and 29 years old in good health. Sequenced material: naive CD8+ T cells sorted from blood. The chain recombines TRBV6-5 with TRBJ2-3, with 7 bases fitting TRBD2. CDR3 sequence reads: CASSYDPGGSTDTQYF. The CDR3 DNA follows: TGTGCCAGCAGTTACGATCCGGGAGGCTCCACAGATACGCAGTATTTT.